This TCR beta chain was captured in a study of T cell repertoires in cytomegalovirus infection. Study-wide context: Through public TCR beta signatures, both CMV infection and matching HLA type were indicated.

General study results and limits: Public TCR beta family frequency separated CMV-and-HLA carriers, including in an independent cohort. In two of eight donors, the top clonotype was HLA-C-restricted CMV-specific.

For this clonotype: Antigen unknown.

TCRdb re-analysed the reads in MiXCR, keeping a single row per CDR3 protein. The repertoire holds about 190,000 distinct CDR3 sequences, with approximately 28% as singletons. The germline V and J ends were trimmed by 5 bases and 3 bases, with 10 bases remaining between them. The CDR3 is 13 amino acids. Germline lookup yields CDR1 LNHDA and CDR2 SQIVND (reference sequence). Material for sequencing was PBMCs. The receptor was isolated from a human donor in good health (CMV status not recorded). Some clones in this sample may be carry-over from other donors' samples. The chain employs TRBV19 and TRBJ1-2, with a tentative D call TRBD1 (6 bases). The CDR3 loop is CASSPGQYYGYTF. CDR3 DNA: TGTGCCAGTAGTCCCGGACAGTACTATGGCTACACCTTC.